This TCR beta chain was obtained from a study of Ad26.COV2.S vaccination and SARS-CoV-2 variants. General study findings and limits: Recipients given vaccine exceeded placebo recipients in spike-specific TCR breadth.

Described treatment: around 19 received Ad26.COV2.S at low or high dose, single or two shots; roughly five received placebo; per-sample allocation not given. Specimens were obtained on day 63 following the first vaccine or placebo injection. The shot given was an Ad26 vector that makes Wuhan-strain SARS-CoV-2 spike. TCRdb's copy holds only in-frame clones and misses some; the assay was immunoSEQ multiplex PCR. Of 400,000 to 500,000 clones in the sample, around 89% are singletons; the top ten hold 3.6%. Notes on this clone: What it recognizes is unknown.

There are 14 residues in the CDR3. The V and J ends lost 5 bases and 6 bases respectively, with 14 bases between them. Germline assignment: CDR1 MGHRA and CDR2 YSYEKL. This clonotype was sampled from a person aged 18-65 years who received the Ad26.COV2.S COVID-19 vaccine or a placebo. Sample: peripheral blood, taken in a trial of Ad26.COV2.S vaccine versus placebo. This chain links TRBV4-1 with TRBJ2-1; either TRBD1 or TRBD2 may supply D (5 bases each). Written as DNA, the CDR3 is TGCGCCAGCAGCGAACGGGCGAGGGGCAATGAGCAGTTCTTC. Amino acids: CASSERARGNEQFF.